The clone carrying this T cell receptor (beta chain) was counted once. These data come from a study of control samples from healthy donors and cancer patients. The CDR3 is 14 residues long. Trimming cost V 6 bases and J 0 bases, with 9 bases left between them. Germline assignment: CDR1 LNHDA and CDR2 SQIVND (reference sequence). The data were produced by immunoSEQ multiplex PCR, yet TCRdb's version contains in-frame clones alone and is incomplete. The sample holds roughly 180,000 clones, around 93% seen once. The chain carries TRBV19 and TRBJ1-5, with no clear D. This sequence originates from an older woman in good health. The sequenced sample consisted of blood. The CDR3 spells CASRQFYSNQPQHF. CDR3 in DNA: TGTGCCAGTAGGCAGTTTTATAGCAATCAGCCCCAGCATTTT.